This T cell receptor beta chain originates from a study of glioma-infiltrating T cells. TCR alpha and beta CDR3 regions were amplified from RNA using iRepertoire nested multiplex PCR. MiXCR was run by TCRdb on the multiplex PCR reads, yielding one entry per CDR3 protein. The sample includes about 89,000 distinct CDR3 sequences, roughly 23% of them seen just once. Findings and caveats of the study: CDR3 overlap between tissue and blood was very small.

Turning to this clonotype: No antigen is known for it. This may be a read error: a much more frequent sequence differs by one nucleotide.

Per the germline V gene, CDR1 is SEHNR and CDR2 is FQNEAQ (reference sequence). V lost 5 bases and J lost 4; bases outside the gene matches: 22. There are 20 residues in the CDR3. The TCR sequence derives from a human donor with low-grade glioma or glioblastoma, undergoing nonglioma brain surgery, or in good health (not recorded which). Material: glioma tissue, nonneoplastic brain tissue, or PBMCs (not recorded which). The rearrangement uses TRBV7-9 and TRBJ2-5, with 10 bases aligning to TRBD2. In DNA, the CDR3 is TGTGCCAGCAGCCACAAGCTCCGGCTAGCGGGAGTCGGTGGGGCAGAGACCCAGTACTTC. It encodes CASSHKLRLAGVGGAETQYF.